This TCR beta chain is from a study of molecular identifiers for immune sequencing clone quantification. This clonotype was seen repeatedly, ten times or more. TCRdb ran MiXCR on the PCR reads and lists one entry per CDR3 protein. The sample has about 640,000 distinct CDR3 sequences, 15% to 20% seen once. Sequencing was carried out using naive CD8+ T cells from blood, with Jurkat cell RNA spiked in. Documented subset: FACS-sorted CD8+CD4-CCR7+CD45RA+ naive T cells. This clonotype was sampled from a human donor in good health. Some libraries in this study had Jurkat cell RNA spiked in.

CDR3 protein: CASSVKPDSGYEQYF. CDR3 DNA: TGTGCCAGCAGCGTCAAGCCCGATTCGGGGTACGAGCAGTACTTC. The genes are TRBV9 and TRBJ2-7; D perhaps matches TRBD2 (5 bases). The CDR3 is 15 residues long. The V end was cut by 2 bases, the J end by 4 bases, with 16 bases between. In germline, CDR1 is SGDLS, CDR2 YYNGEE.